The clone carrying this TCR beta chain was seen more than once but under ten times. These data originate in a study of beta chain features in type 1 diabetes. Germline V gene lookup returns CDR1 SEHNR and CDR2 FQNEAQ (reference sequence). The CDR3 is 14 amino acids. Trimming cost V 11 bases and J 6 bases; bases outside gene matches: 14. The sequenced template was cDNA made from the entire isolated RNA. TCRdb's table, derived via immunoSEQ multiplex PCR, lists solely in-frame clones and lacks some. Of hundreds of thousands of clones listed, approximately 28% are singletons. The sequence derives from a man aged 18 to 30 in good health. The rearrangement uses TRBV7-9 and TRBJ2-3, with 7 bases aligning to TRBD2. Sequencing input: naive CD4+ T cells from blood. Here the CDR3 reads CAGGGGSRRDTQYF. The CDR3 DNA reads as TGTGCCGGCGGTGGCGGGAGCCGACGCGATACGCAGTATTTT.